The sequence of this T cell receptor beta chain was determined in a study of synovial regulatory T cells in juvenile arthritis. The study, taken as a whole, reports: Synovial Teff and blood CPL repertoires partially overlapped with iaTreg TCR repertoires, which were largely patient-private. Inflammation-associated Treg cells in blood had less TCR diversity than the remaining blood Treg cells.

Concerning this clone itself: What it binds is unknown.

In germline, CDR1 is SGHRS, CDR2 YFSETQ. The CDR3 spans 16 residues. No DNA is listed. The repertoire was sequenced with immunoSEQ multiplex PCR; TCRdb's copy has only in-frame clones and lacks some. Here the sample table reports approximately 10,000 clones. The clonotype originates from a donor aged 2 to 35 with juvenile idiopathic arthritis. V is TRBV5-1 and J is TRBJ1-6. The specimen was Treg cells from blood. Subset reported: remaining (HLA-DR-negative) circulating blood Treg cells. The CDR3 region is CASSWGEVFYNSPLHF.